This TCR beta chain was retrieved from a study of shared clonotypes between healthy human individuals (dated by TCRdb to 2018 to 2020). Looking at the study overall: A few men and two women, aged 18 to 49 years, made up the cohort. For each donor, CD4 naive and CD4 memory were each run on three plates, CD8 naive on two plates, and CD8 memory on one plate. Leukapheresis yielded between about 0.85 and 10 billion PBMCs per donor. Blood TCR repertoires of roughly 5 healthy adults were deeply sequenced to estimate repertoire size and the extent of clonotype sharing between individuals. To increase sequencing depth and limit assay-specific biases, different laboratories used diverse techniques to prepare libraries and sequence TCR repertoires. Paper-wide results and their limitations: Clonotypes shared by all four sorted-subset donors showed higher generation probabilities than non-shared clonotypes. Across a handful of donors, 5% to 6% of naive CD4, over 3% of naive CD8, around 2.1% of memory CD4, and over 0.35% of memory CD8 clonotypes were shared. Estimated clonotype richness was generally larger for naive than for memory subsets. Sampling was limited to blood, and TCR repertoires in tissue likely differ from TCR repertoires in blood. Because the study included a small number of donors, the genetic and exposure-history diversity represented was limited. Based on pairwise subsampling, the degree of clonotype sharing among donors was expected to be affected by sequencing depth. Rarefaction of sorted-subset datasets indicated incomplete sequencing despite the large sequencing depth.

TCR CDR3 regions were amplified from genomic DNA by multiplex PCR using the deep immunoSEQ assay. For each cell subset, the extracted genomic DNA was distributed evenly across all wells of several immunoSEQ 96-well plates, and each plate served as one replicate. For sorted subsets, approximately 200 ng of genomic DNA, equivalent to around 31,000 T cell genomes, went into each replicate PCR. The purified libraries were quantified using a Qubit 3.0 fluorometer, sized with a Bioanalyzer 2100, and then quantified again using the KAPA Library Quantification kit. Every immunoSEQ 96-well plate was sequenced on a dedicated single-read 150-cycle Illumina NextSeq 550 flow cell. Processing in the source paper ran as follows. Because the immunoSEQ output held only junctional sequences and lacked quality scores, the filtering could not match the filtering applied to full-length reads. Sequences were annotated with PyIR, a Python wrapper for IgBLAST v1.9, and V/J genes and CDR3 were assigned using IMGT germline references. Any read was removed if the V/J assignment was weak (E-value above 1e-6), the CDR3 was missing, or the read contained stop codons, out-of-frame junctions, or ambiguous translated residues. V3J clonotypes were defined as sequences sharing the same inferred V gene, J gene, and CDR3 amino acid sequence. To compute the percentage overlap between repertoires, the number of shared unique clonotypes was divided by the size of the smaller repertoire. Three approaches were used to assess repertoire richness: RTK rarefaction, the Chao1 estimator, and Recon v2.1 estimates of unobserved clonotypes. For all TCRbeta clonotypes obtained by the gDNA method from several donors, generation probabilities were computed with OLGA. The table was pulled from immuneACCESS by TCRdb, which kept in-frame rearrangements only. Such tables lose some clones; where checked, under half of the loss comes from unresolved V genes, and the rest has no known cause. The V and J calls and the clone size are those of that table, but D and trimming were determined from the DNA. In this sample the table shows a few million clones, approximately 90% of which occur a single time. The top ten clones comprise 0.37% of the sample.

The CDR3 runs 14 amino acids, cysteine and phenylalanine included. Just CDR3 DNA is preserved here, 42 bases in frame from base 1. The germline V gene encodes CDR1 MGHDK and CDR2 SYGVNS. V is shortened by 5 bases, J by 10 bases, and the region joining them spans 15 bases. The donors were healthy, HIV-negative adults with no recently reported acute infections or vaccinations. Every donor was a Caucasian adult residing in Nashville, Tennessee, USA. CD4+ T cells were enriched through magnetic negative selection, after which naive cells were positively selected on CD45RA and the remaining negative fraction served as the memory subset. Blood was collected by leukapheresis, and PBMCs were isolated by Ficoll-Histopaque density gradient centrifugation and then cryopreserved in liquid nitrogen vapor phase. Analytical flow cytometry was used to check the purity and quantity of each magnetically sorted T cell population. Each sorted fraction had its genomic DNA isolated and then quantified by UV absorbance on a Nanodrop 2000c.

With regard to this clone: Its antigen is unknown. Per-base qualities were not stored, and no clone one base away is much larger.

The chain is made from TRBV25-1 and TRBJ1-6; the D gene is perhaps TRBD1, from 6 matching bases. The clonotype originates from a young man in good health. Some clones in this sample may be carry-over from other donors' samples. Material: naive CD4+ T cells from PBMCs. The sample's cell subset or site, from its label and the paper: CD45RA+ positively selected. The CDR3 in this case is CASSSPADRSPLHF. The DNA is TGTGCCAGCAGTTCCCCCGCGGACAGATCACCCCTCCACTTT. The entire variable domain, with the stretches around the CDR3 drawn from the reference TRBV25-1 and TRBJ1-6 proteins, is EADIYQTPRYLVIGTGKKITLECSQTMGHDKMYWYQQDPGMELHLIHYSYGVNSTEKGDLSSESTVSRIRTEHFPLTLESARPSHTSQYLCASSSPADRSPLHFGNGTRLTVT.